This TCR beta chain was found in a study of T-cell reconstitution after alpha-beta-depleted transplantation in children (dated by TCRdb to the mid-2010s). About the study as a whole: T-cell immune reconstitution after TCRalphabeta/CD19-depleted allogeneic hematopoietic cell transplantation in children was quantitatively tracked in the study by means of TCR repertoire profiling.

This clonotype came up a few times. Its antigen is currently not known. No quality values exist for individual bases; no much larger clone is one base distant. To prepare the library, PCR was applied. The run used an Illumina HiSeq 2500. Molecular barcoding was employed in the preparation of TCR libraries, with unique molecular identifiers being used to normalize TCRbeta repertoire quantification. TCRdb handled the public reads itself, with Q25 trimming in fastp and clone calling in MiXCR, and kept productive beta chains. CDR3 protein sequences are deduplicated, and each keeps its most common genes and DNA. Recorded for this sample are about 500,000 distinct CDR3 sequences; 32% of them occurred a single time. Jointly, the top ten make up around 2.3% of the sample. From a lookup of the germline V gene, CDR1 and CDR2 are SGHTA and FQGNSA. The CDR3 goes from the cysteine to the phenylalanine over 15 residues. The kept DNA is CDR3 alone, 45 bases in frame from the first base. Trimming at the junction amounts to 5 bases on V and 3 bases on J, and the germline ends lie 14 bases apart.

Sequencing was performed on PBMCs from the stem cell graft donor, taken from the stem cell graft. The sequence is built from TRBV7-2 and TRBJ2-1, with the D assignment possibly TRBD1 or TRBD2, given 5 matching bases for each. The source of this sequence is a human donor who donated a stem cell graft to a child with aplastic anemia. The CDR3 loop reads CASSPRDLGYNEQFF. The DNA reads TGTGCCAGCAGCCCACGGGACCTTGGCTACAATGAGCAGTTCTTC.